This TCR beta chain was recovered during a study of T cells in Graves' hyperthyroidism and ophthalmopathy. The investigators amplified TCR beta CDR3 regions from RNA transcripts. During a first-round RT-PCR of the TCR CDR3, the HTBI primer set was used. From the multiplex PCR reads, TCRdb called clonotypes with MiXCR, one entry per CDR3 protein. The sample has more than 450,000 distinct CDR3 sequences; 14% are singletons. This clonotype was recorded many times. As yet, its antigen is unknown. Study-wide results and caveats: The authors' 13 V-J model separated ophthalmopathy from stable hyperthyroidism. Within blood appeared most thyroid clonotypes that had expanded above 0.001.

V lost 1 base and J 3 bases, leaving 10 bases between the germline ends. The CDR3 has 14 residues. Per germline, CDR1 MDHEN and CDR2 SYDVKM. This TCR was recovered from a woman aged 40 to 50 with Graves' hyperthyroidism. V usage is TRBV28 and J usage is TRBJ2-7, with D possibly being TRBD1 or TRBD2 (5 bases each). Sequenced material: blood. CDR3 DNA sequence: TGTGCCAGCAGTTTATCAGGGAGCGGCTACGAGCAGTACTTC. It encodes CASSLSGSGYEQYF.